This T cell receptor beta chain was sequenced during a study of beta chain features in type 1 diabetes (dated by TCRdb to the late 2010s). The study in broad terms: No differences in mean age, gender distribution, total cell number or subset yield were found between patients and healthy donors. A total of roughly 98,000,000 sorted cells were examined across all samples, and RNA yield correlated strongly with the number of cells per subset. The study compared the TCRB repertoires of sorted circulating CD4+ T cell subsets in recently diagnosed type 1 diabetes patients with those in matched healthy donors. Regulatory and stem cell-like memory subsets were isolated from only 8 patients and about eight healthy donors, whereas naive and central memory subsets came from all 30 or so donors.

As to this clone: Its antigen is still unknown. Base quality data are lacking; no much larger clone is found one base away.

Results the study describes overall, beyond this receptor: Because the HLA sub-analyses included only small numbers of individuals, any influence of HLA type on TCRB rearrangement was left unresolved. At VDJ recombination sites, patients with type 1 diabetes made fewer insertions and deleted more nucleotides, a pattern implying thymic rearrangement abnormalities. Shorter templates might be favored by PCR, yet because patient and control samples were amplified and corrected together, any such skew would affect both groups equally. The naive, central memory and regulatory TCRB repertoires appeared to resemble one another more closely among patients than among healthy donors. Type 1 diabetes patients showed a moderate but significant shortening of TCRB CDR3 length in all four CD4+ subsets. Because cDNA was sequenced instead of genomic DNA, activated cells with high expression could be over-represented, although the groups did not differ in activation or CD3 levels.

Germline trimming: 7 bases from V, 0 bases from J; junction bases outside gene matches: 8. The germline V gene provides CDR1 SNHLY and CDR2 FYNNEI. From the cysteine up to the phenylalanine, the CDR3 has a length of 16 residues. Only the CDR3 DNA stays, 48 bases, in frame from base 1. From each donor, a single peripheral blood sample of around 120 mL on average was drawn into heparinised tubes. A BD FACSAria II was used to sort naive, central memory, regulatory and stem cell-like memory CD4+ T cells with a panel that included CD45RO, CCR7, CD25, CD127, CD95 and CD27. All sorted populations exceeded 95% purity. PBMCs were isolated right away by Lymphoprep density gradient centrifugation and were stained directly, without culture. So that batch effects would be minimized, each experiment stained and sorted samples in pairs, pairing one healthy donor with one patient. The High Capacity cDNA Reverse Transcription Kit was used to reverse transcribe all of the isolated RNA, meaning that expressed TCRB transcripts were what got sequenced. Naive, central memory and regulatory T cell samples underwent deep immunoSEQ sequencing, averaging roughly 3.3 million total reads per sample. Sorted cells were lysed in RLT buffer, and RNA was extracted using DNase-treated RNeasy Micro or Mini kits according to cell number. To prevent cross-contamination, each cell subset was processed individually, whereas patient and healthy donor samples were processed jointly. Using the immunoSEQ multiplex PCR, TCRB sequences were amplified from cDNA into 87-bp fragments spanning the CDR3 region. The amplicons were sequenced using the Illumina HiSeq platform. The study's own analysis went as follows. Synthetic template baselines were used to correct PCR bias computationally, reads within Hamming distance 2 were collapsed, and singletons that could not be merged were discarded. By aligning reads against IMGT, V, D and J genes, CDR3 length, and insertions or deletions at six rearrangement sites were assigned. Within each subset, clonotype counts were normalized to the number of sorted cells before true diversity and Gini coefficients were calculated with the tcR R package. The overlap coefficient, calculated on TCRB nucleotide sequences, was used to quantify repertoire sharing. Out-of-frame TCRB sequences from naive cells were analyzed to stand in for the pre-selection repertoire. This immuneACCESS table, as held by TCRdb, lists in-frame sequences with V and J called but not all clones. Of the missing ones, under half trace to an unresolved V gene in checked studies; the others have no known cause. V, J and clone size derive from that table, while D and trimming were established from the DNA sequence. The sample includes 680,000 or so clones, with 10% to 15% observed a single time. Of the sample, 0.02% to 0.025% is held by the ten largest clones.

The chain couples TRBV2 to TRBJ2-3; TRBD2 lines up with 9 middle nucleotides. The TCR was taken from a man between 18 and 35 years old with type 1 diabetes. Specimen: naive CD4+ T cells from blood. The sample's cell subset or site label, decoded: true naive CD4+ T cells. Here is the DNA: TGTGCCAGCACCTGGGCGGGGGGGCTGAGCACAGATACGCAGTATTTT. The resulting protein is CASTWAGGLSTDTQYF.